The 10 T cell receptor beta chains given below trace back to one sample, sequenced in a study of blood T cells in healthy people across ages. The second PCR ran about 6 to 12 cycles with a sample-barcoded 5' primer and J-beta primers. MiXCR was run by TCRdb on the 5' RACE reads, yielding one entry per CDR3 protein. The sample holds roughly 500,000 distinct CDR3 sequences, about 26% seen once. Sequenced input: blood. The receptors stem from a woman aged 70 to 79 in good health.

The gene calls are TRBV7-8 and TRBJ1-6; D uncertain. Germline CDR1 is SGHVS and CDR2 is FQNEAQ. There are 15 residues in the CDR3. Trimming took 1 base from V and 9 from J, leaving 13 bases between them. DNA of the CDR3: TGTGCCAGCAGCTTAGGGCGGGCCGGGTTTTCACCCCTCCACTTT. Encoded protein: CASSLGRAGFSPLHF.

The chain uses TRBV6-1 and TRBJ1-2, with 8 bases lining up with TRBD1. Germline loops: CDR1 MNHNS, CDR2 SASEGT. The CDR3 spans 16 residues. V gave up 2 bases and J gave up 5 bases; unmatched junction bases: 10. CDR3 loop: CASSEFSTGGPYGYTF. In nucleotides, the CDR3 is TGTGCCAGCAGTGAATTCAGTACAGGGGGTCCTTATGGCTACACCTTC.

Written as DNA, the CDR3 is TGTGCCAGCATCTTGGTACCCTCTGTAGTGGAGACCCAGTACTTC. This codes for CASILVPSVVETQYF. This chain connects TRBV6-1 to TRBJ2-5; the D is unclear. Per the germline V gene, CDR1 is MNHNS and CDR2 is SASEGT. This CDR3 comprises 15 residues. Trimming took off 7 bases at V and 5 bases at J, with 20 bases between the two ends.

The rearrangement uses TRBV24-1 and TRBJ2-3; TRBD1 matches at 8 bases. Germline V gene lookup returns CDR1 KGHDR and CDR2 SFDVKD. This CDR3 region has 15 residues. The V and J ends lost 4 bases and 6 bases, in that order; junction bases with no gene match: 8. Here the CDR3 reads CATSDPGTGVDTQYF. CDR3 DNA sequence: TGTGCCACCAGTGACCCCGGGACAGGTGTTGATACGCAGTATTTT.

The sample holds many counts of this clonotype. The chain links TRBV10-3 to TRBJ1-6; D is unresolved. Looked up from germline, CDR1 is ENHRY and CDR2 is SYGVKD. Trimming cost V 0 bases and J 14 bases, with 11 bases left between them. This CDR3 spans 13 amino acids. The CDR3 DNA reads as TGTGCCATCAGTGAGTCAGACGTCTCGACCCTCCACTTT. Protein sequence: CAISESDVSTLHF.

The chain employs TRBV20-1 and TRBJ2-2; 7 nucleotides agree with TRBD1. Unmatched junction bases numbered 3, after V lost 2 bases and J lost 3 bases. The CDR3 is made up of 14 amino acids. Germline CDR1 and CDR2: DFQATT and SNEGSKA (reference sequence). CDR3 region: CSARKGADTGELFF. As DNA, the CDR3 is TGCAGTGCTAGAAAGGGGGCGGACACCGGGGAGCTGTTTTTT.

The V call is TRBV4-3, the J call TRBJ2-7, with 7 bases lining up with TRBD1. The V gene end was trimmed by 0 bases and the J gene end by 2 bases; junction bases not matched to a gene: 1. The CDR3 contains 14 residues. The germline V gene has CDR1 LGHNA and CDR2 YSLEER. The CDR3 DNA sequence: TGCGCCAGCAGCCAAGATGGGACAGCCTACGAGCAGTACTTC. It codes for CASSQDGTAYEQYF.

The V call is TRBV12-3 or TRBV12-4, the J call TRBJ2-7, with unresolved D. The V gene lost 5 bases and the J gene lost 2 bases, with 10 bases spanning the gap. The CDR3 extends over 13 amino acids. CDR3 protein: CASSLATTYEQYF. The CDR3 nucleotides are TGTGCCAGCAGTCTCGCGACCACCTACGAGCAGTACTTC.

The gene calls are TRBV7-2 and TRBJ2-5; D is undetermined. The CDR3 has 15 amino acids. From germline, CDR1 is SGHTA and CDR2 FQGNSA. Trimming removed 2 bases at V and 1 base at J, with 11 bases between. The CDR3 sequence: CASSLRRVTQETQYF. In nucleotides, the CDR3 is TGTGCCAGCAGCTTAAGACGGGTAACCCAAGAGACCCAGTACTTC.

The chain is built from TRBV18 and TRBJ2-6; D is uncertain. The germline gives CDR1 KGHSH, CDR2 LQKENI. With 2 bases removed from V and 2 bases from J, the gap between germline ends came to 7 bases. The CDR3 has 15 residues. This CDR3 reads CASSPEGTGANVLTF. The CDR3 DNA follows: TGTGCCAGCTCACCAGAAGGTACTGGGGCCAACGTCCTGACTTTC. Using reference TRBV18 and TRBJ2-6 for the parts outside the CDR3, the full variable domain is NAGVMQNPRHLVRRRGQEARLRCSPMKGHSHVYWYRQLPEEGLKFMVYLQKENIIDESGMPKERFSAEFPKEGPSILRIQQVVRGDSAAYFCASSPEGTGANVLTFGAGSRLTVL.